A selection of T cell receptor beta chains follows, all from one sample in a study of blood T cell repertoires in COVID-19. The method was immunoSEQ multiplex PCR; TCRdb's version includes in-frame clones alone and lacks a portion of them. The sample carries under 350,000 clones, roughly 85% recorded once. Sample: peripheral blood. Receptors were obtained from a human donor in a cohort sampled during active COVID-19. Each CDR3 is given with its conserved first and last residue. Each record gives: J gene, clone size, D gene, V gene, CDR3 DNA, CDR3 protein. A D gene is named only where the DNA matches it firmly. The size of a clone is reported for some rows only, either as once, few or many, or as a class for expanded clones.

>TRBJ1-6|-|-|TRBV6-5
TGTGCCAGCACGGAGGGTCGACGTTCACCCCTCCACTTT
CASTEGRRSPLHF
>TRBJ2-7|few|TRBD1|TRBV19
TGTGCCAGCCCGGACAGGGTAAGGCAGTACTTC
CASPDRVRQYF
>TRBJ1-2|once|-|TRBV9
TGTGCCAGCAGCGTAGATTCAGGCGTATTATATGGCTACACCTTC
CASSVDSGVLYGYTF
>TRBJ2-1|-|-|TRBV11-2
TGTGCCAGCAGCCCCGCAGGAATTGAGCAGTTCTTC
CASSPAGIEQFF
>TRBJ2-7|-|TRBD1|TRBV2
TGTGCCAGCACCCTGGACAGGAGGACCTACGAGCAGTACTTC
CASTLDRRTYEQYF
>TRBJ1-2|-|TRBD1|TRBV7-3
TGTGCCAGCAGCTTAACTAGGACCCGGGACAGGGGGCTCGGCTACACCTTC
CASSLTRTRDRGLGYTF
>TRBJ1-6|-|TRBD1|TRBV6-1
TGTGCCAGCAGGGCGGACAGGCGGGCACCCCTCCACTTT
CASRADRRAPLHF
>TRBJ2-5|-|TRBD2|TRBV5-1
TGCGCCAGCAGCTTCGGCGGGACGGCGGGGGGAGAGACCCAGTACTTC
CASSFGGTAGGETQYF
>TRBJ2-5|-|-|TRBV6-5
TGTGCCAGCAGTTACTCTCCAGGACAGCAAGAGACCCAGTACTTC
CASSYSPGQQETQYF
>TRBJ1-2|-|TRBD1|TRBV6-6
TGTGCCAGCAGTTTCGGACAGGGGGGTGGCTACACCTTC
CASSFGQGGGYTF
>TRBJ2-7|few|-|TRBV11-2
TGTGCCATCAACAAAGAGGGCTACGAGCAGTACTTC
CAINKEGYEQYF
>TRBJ2-6|-|-|TRBV19
TGTGCCAGTAGTATCTTATTGGGCGAGAGCTCTGGGGCCAACGTCCTGACTTTC
CASSILLGESSGANVLTF
>TRBJ2-7|-|TRBD1|TRBV9
TGTGCCAGCAGCGTAGATTGGGACAGGGTTTATGGCGAGCAGTACTTC
CASSVDWDRVYGEQYF
>TRBJ1-4|once|TRBD1|TRBV18
TGTGCCAGCTCAAACACCGGGACAGAATTTGAAAAACTGTTTTTT
CASSNTGTEFEKLFF
>TRBJ1-2|-|-|TRBV7-9
TGTGCCAGCAGCCGTACCGCGTTAGGGGGGGATGGCTACACCTTC
CASSRTALGGDGYTF